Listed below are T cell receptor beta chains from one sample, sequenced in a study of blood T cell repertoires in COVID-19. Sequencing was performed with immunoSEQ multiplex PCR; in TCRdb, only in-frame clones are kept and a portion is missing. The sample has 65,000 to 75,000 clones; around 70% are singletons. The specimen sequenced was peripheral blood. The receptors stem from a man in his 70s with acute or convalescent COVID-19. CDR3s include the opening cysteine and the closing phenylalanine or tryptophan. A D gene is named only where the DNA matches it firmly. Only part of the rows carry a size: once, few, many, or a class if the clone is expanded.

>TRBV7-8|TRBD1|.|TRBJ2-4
TGTGCCAGCAGCTTAGGACAGGGGAACATTCAGTACTTC
CASSLGQGNIQYF
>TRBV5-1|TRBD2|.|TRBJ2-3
TGCGCCAGCAGCTTGGGGACTAGCGGGAGCACAGATACGCAGTATTTT
CASSLGTSGSTDTQYF
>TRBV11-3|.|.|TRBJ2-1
TGTGCCAGCAGCTACGACAGCAACAATGAGCAGTTCTTC
CASSYDSNNEQFF
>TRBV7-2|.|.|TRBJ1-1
TGTGCCAGCAGCCTCGGGACAACCGCCACTGAAGCTTTCTTT
CASSLGTTATEAFF
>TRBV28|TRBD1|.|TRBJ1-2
TGTGCCAGCAGTTTGGGACAGGGGGGGACCTATGGCTACACCTTC
CASSLGQGGTYGYTF
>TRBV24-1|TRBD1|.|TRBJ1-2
TGTGCCACCAGTGATTTTGGTACCGTGACAGGGTTAGGCTACACCTTC
CATSDFGTVTGLGYTF
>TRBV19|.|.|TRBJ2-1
TGTGCCAGTAGTATAGTGGGAGGTAGGGAGCAGTTCTTC
CASSIVGGREQFF
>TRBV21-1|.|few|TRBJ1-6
TGTGCCAGCAGCCCGACAGGGTCCTATAATTCACCCCTCCACTTT
CASSPTGSYNSPLHF
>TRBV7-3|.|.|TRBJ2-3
TGTGCCAGCAGAGACGACAATGGTGTCCCAGATACGCAGTATTTT
CASRDDNGVPDTQYF
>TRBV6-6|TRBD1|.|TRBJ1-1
TGTGCCAGCAGTCGACAGGGAAGCACTGAAGCTTTCTTT
CASSRQGSTEAFF
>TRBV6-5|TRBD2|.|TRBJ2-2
TGTGCCAGCCGGCCGGGGGGTACCTCCACCGGGGAGCTGTTTTTT
CASRPGGTSTGELFF
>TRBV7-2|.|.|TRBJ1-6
TGTGCCAGCAGCCTCTCCCAGGGATTTAATTCACCCCTCCACTTT
CASSLSQGFNSPLHF
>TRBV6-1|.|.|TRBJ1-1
TGTGCCAGCAGTGAATCTAACCTGAACACTGAAGCTTTCTTT
CASSESNLNTEAFF
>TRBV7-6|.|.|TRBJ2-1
TGTGCCAGCAGCTTAGAATCGGCCAGGGGCAATGAGCAGTTCTTC
CASSLESARGNEQFF
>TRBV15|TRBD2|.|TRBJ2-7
TGTGCCACCAGCGGAGGGGAGGGGACTATTCGGCTCTTC
CATSGGEGTIRLF
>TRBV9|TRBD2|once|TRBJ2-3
TGTGCCAGCAGCGTTAGCGGGAAAAGTGATACGCAGTATTTT
CASSVSGKSDTQYF
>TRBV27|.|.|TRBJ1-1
TGTGCCAGCAGTAGTCAGGGGAGCACTGAAGCTTTCTTT
CASSSQGSTEAFF
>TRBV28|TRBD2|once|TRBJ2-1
TGTGCCAGCAGACCAGCGGGGTCCTCCAATGAGCAGTTCTTC
CASRPAGSSNEQFF
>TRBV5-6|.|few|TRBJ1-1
TGTGCCAGCACCGGGGTGAACACTGAAGCTTTCTTT
CASTGVNTEAFF
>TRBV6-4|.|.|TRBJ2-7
TGTGCCAGCAGTGGCCTAGTAACTCCATCCTACGAGCAGTACTTC
CASSGLVTPSYEQYF
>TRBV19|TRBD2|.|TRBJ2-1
TGTGCCAGTAGTATAGTAGCGGGAGATGAGCAGTTCTTC
CASSIVAGDEQFF
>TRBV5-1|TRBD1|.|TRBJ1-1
TGCGCCAGCAGCGGAGGCGGACAGGGGGCGAGAACTGAAGCTTTCTTT
CASSGGGQGARTEAFF
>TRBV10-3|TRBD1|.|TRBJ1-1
TGTGCCATTAAAACAGGGGTGGGCACTGAAGCTTTCTTT
CAIKTGVGTEAFF
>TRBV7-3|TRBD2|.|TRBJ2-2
TGTGCCAGCAGCCTGCTAGCGGGAGGGTCTGCCGGGGAGCTGTTTTTT
CASSLLAGGSAGELFF
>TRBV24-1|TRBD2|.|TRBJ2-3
TGTGCCACCAGCGGGACTAGCGCTTTGGGGGATTGGACAGATACGCAGTATTTT
CATSGTSALGDWTDTQYF
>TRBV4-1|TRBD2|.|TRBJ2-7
TGCGCCAGCAGCCAAGAATTGACTAGCGGCGTTTCCTCCTACGAGCAGTACTTC
CASSQELTSGVSSYEQYF
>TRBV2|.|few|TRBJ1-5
TGTGCCAGCAGTGCCCGTCCTGATCAGCCCCAGCATTTT
CASSARPDQPQHF
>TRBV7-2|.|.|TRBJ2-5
TGTGCCAGCAGCTTAAACCCCACAGGGTTGGGGGAGACCCAGTACTTC
CASSLNPTGLGETQYF
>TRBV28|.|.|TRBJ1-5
TGTGCCAGCAGACGAGAACAGCCCCAGCATTTT
CASRREQPQHF
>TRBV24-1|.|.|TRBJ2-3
TGTGCCACAGGAATGGAAGGGGGCACAGATACGCAGTATTTT
CATGMEGGTDTQYF
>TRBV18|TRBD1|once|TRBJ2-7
TGTGCCAGCTCAGTGACAGGGAAGGAGCAGTACTTC
CASSVTGKEQYF
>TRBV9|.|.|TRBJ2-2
TGTGCCAGCAGCCCCTCAACTGGGGCGCCCACGAACACCGGGGAGCTGTTTTTT
CASSPSTGAPTNTGELFF
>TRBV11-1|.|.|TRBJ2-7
TGTGCCAGCAGCTTTACACCAACCTACGAGCAGTACTTC
CASSFTPTYEQYF
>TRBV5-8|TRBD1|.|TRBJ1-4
TGTGCCAGCAGCGACGACAGGGTCGAGACTAATGAAAAACTGTTTTTT
CASSDDRVETNEKLFF
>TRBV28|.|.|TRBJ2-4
TGTGCCAGCAGTTTTTTCGGTGGGGCAGTAATAGCCAAAAACATTCAGTACTTC
CASSFFGGAVIAKNIQYF
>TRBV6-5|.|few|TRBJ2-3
TGTGCCAGCAGTTCCCCGGGGGATACGCAGTATTTT
CASSSPGDTQYF
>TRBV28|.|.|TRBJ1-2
TGTGCCAGTCTCGGTCTCGGCTATGGCTACACCTTC
CASLGLGYGYTF
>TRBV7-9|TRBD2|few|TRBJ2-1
TGTGCCAGCAGCTTAGGGACTAGCGGATACAATGAGCAGTTCTTC
CASSLGTSGYNEQFF
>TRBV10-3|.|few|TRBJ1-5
TGTGCCATCAGTGAGTCCCGGGAGAGTAAAAGCAATCAGCCCCAGCATTTT
CAISESRESKSNQPQHF
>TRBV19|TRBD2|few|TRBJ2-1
TGTGCCAGTAGTATAGGGGGGGGGACTACCGGAAATGAGCAGTTCTTC
CASSIGGGTTGNEQFF
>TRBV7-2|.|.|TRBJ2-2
TGTGCCAGCAGCCCCTACCCGGGTGGAGTCACCGGGGAGCTGTTTTTT
CASSPYPGGVTGELFF
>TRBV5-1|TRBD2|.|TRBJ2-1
TGCGCCAGCAGCTTAGCTCCTAGCGGGAGCGGTGAGCAGTTCTTC
CASSLAPSGSGEQFF
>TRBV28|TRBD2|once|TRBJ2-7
TGTGCCAGCAGTTTACCCGGGGGGGGCGAGCAGTACTTC
CASSLPGGGEQYF
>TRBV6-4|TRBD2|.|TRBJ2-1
TGTGCCAGCAGTGACTCCCTAGCGGATTACAATGAGCAGTTCTTC
CASSDSLADYNEQFF
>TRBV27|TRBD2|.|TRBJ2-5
TGTGCCAGCAGTTTACTTAGCGGGCGCGAGACCCAGTACTTC
CASSLLSGRETQYF
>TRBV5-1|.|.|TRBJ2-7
TGCGCCAGCAGCTTGCCCCCCGCAACAGATTCCTACGAGCAGTACTTC
CASSLPPATDSYEQYF
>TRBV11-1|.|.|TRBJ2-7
TGTGCCAGCAGCTGGGGCGGCCTCTACGAGCAGTACTTC
CASSWGGLYEQYF
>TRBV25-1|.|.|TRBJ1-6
TGTGCCAGCGGCGATACAGGGCCCAGCTCCTATAATTCACCCCTCCACTTT
CASGDTGPSSYNSPLHF